This record looks at one T cell receptor (beta chain) sequence and its context. As yet, its antigen is unknown. This entry belongs to a study of cytomegalovirus exposure and HLA in healthy donors. Background on the study: Earlier findings included some 100 million unique TCR beta sequences obtained from 150 million to 200 million T cells. The study placed roughly four fifths of its approximately 360 genotyped donors in the Caucasian-associated ancestry cluster. Study outcomes and limitations: In a later analysis, across HLA loci, associated TCR counts were highest for DRB1, lowest for HLA-C. HLA allele associations emerged for 15,000 to 20,000 TCR beta sequences in a later analysis, at 0.05 false discovery rate.

Per germline, CDR1 MNHEY and CDR2 SVGAGI. The CDR3 length is 13 residues. The V gene lost 0 bases and the J gene lost 4 bases, with 7 bases spanning the gap. The PCR used 60 Vbeta and 13 Jbeta primers. The method was immunoSEQ multiplex PCR; TCRdb's version includes in-frame clones alone and lacks a portion of them. The top ten hold more than 7% of the sample, which has about 120,000 clones, 75% to 90% seen once. Material for sequencing was PBMCs. The gene calls are TRBV6-5 and TRBJ2-7; D not resolved. This TCR was recovered from a female donor in good health and CMV-seropositive. Written as DNA, the CDR3 is TGTGCCAGCAGTTACTCGAGATTGTACGAGCAGTACTTC. The encoded protein is CASSYSRLYEQYF.